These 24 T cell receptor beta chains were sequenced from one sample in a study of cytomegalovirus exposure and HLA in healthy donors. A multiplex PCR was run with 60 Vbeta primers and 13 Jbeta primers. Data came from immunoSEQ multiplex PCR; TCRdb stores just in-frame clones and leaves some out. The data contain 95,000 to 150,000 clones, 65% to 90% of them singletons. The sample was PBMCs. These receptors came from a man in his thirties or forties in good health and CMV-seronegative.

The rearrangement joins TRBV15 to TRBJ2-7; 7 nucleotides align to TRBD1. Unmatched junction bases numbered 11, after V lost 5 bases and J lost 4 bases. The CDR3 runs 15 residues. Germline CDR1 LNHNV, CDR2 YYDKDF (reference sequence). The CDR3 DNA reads TGTGCCACCAGCGATCACGACAGGGCCTTGTACGAGCAGTACTTC. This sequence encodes CATSDHDRALYEQYF.

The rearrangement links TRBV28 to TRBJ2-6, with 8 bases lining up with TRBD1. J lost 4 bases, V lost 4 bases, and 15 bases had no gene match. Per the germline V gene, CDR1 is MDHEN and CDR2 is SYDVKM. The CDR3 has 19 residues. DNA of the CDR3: TGTGCCAGCAGTTCCCCCGGACAGGGTGCCCTTATGGGGGCCAACGTCCTGACTTTC. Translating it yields CASSSPGQGALMGANVLTF.

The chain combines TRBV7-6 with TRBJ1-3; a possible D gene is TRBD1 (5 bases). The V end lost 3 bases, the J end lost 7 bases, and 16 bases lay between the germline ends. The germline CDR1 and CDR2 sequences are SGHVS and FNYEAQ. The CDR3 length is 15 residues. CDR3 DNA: TGTGCCAGCAGCTTGGGCGGGGGACGGGTCAACACCATATATTTT. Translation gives CASSLGGGRVNTIYF.

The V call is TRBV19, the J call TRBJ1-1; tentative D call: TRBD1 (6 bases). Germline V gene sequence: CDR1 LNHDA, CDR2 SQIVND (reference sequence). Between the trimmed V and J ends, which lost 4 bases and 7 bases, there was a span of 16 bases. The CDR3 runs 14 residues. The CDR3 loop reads CASSTRTGQLEAFF. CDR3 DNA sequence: TGTGCCAGTAGTACACGTACAGGACAGCTTGAAGCTTTCTTT.

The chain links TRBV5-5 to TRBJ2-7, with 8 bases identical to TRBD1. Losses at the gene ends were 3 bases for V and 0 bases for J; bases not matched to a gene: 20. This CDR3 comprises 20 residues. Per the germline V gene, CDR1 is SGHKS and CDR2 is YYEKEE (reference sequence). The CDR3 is CASSSYPGTGRFPGSYEQYF. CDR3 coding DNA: TGTGCCAGCAGCTCCTACCCCGGGACAGGACGCTTCCCGGGCTCCTACGAGCAGTACTTC.

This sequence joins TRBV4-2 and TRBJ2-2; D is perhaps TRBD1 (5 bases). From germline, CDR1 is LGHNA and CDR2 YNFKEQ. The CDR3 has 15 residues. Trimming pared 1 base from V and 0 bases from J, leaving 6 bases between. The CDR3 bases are TGTGCCAGCAGCCAAGGGACAACGAACACCGGGGAGCTGTTTTTT. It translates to CASSQGTTNTGELFF.

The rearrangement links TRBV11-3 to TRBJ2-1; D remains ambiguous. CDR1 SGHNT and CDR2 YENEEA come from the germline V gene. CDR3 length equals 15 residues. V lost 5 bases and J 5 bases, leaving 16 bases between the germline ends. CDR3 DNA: TGTGCCAGCAGCCCCGAGGATGGGTTAGACAATGAGCAGTTCTTC. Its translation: CASSPEDGLDNEQFF.

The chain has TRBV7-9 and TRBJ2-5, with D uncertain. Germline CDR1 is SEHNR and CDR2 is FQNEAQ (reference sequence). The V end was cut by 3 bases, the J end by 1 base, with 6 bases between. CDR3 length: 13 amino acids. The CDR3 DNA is TGTGCCAGCAGCTTGTCCAGCCAAGAGACCCAGTACTTC. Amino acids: CASSLSSQETQYF.

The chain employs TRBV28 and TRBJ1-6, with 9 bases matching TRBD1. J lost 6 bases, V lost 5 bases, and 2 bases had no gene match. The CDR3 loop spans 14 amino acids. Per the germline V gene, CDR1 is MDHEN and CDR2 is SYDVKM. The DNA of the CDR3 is TGTGCCAGCAGTCGGGACAGGGCTAATTCACCCCTCCACTTT. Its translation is CASSRDRANSPLHF.

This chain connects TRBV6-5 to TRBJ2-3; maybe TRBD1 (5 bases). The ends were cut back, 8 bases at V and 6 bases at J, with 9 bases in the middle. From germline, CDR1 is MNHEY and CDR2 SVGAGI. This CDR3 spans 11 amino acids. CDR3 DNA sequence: TGTGCCAGCGGGGCAGGGGATACGCAGTATTTT. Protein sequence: CASGAGDTQYF.

CDR3 nucleotides: TGTGCCAGCTCACCAGTCGAGACACTGAAGTCTTTCTTT. The encoded protein is CASSPVETLKSFF. This rearrangement joins TRBV18 to TRBJ1-1, with D unresolved. Germline V CDR1 and CDR2: KGHSH, LQKENI. The CDR3 sequence is 13 residues long. The ends were cut back, 2 bases at V and 12 bases at J, with 16 bases in the middle.

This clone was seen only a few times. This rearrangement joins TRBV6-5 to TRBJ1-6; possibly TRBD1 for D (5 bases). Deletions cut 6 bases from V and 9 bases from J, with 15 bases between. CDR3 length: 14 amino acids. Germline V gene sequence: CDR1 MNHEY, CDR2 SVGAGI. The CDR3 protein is CASRGRDSFSPLHF. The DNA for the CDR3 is TGTGCCAGCAGGGGCCGCGACAGCTTTTCACCCCTCCACTTT.

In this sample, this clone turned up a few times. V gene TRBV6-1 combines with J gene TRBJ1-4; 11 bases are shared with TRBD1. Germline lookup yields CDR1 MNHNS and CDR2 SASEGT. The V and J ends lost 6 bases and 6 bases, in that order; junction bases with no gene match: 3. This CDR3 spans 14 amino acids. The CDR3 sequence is CASSRTGGDEKLFF. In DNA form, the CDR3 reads TGTGCCAGCAGCCGGACAGGGGGCGATGAAAAACTGTTTTTT.

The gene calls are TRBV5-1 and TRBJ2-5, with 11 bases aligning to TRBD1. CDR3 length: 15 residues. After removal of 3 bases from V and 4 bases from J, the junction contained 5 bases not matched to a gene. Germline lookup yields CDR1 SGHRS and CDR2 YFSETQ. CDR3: CASSSGGQGGETQYF. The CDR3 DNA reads TGCGCCAGCAGCTCGGGGGGACAGGGGGGAGAGACCCAGTACTTC.

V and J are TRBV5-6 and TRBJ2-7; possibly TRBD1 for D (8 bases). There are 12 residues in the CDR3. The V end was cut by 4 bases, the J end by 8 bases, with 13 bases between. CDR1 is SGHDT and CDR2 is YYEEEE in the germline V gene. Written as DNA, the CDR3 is TGTGCCAGCAGCAACAGGGGGGGAAAGCAGTACTTC. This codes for CASSNRGGKQYF.

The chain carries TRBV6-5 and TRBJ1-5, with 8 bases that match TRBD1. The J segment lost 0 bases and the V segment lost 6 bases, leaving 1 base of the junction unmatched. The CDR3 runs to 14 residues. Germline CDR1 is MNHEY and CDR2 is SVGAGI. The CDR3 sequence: CASRGTGSNQPQHF. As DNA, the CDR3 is TGTGCCAGCAGAGGGACAGGTAGCAATCAGCCCCAGCATTTT.

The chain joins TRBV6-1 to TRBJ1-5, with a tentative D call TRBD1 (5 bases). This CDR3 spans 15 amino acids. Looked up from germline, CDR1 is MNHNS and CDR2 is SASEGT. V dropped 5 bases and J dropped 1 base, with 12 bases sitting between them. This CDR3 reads CASSTGILSNQPQHF. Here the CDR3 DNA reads TGTGCCAGCAGTACAGGAATTTTAAGCAATCAGCCCCAGCATTTT.

For the CDR3, the DNA is TGTGCCAGAATCCGACGGCGGACAGAAAAAAACAGTCAGTACTTC. Amino acid sequence: CARIRRRTEKNSQYF. This chain connects TRBV7-5 to TRBJ2-4; the DNA was not used to check the table's D call, TRBD1. TRBV7-5 is recorded as a pseudogene. The CDR3 covers 15 residues.

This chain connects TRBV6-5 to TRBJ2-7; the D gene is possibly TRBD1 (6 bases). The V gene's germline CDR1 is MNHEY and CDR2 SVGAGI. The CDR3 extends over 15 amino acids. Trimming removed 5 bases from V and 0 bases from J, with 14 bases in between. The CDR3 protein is CASSTPAGASYEQYF. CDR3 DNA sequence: TGTGCCAGCAGTACTCCGGCAGGGGCCTCCTACGAGCAGTACTTC.

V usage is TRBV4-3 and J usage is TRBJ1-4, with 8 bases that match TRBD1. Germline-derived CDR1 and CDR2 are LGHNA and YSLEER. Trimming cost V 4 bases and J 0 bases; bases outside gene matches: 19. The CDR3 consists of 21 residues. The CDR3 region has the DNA TGCGCCAGCAGCCCCCGGGACTCCGGGACAGGCCACTTTGCAACTAATGAAAAACTGTTTTTT. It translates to CASSPRDSGTGHFATNEKLFF.

The CDR3 protein is CASSALGGSQPQHF. The DNA for the CDR3 is TGTGCCAGCAGTGCGTTGGGGGGAAGTCAGCCCCAGCATTTT. The J gene is TRBJ1-5, the V gene TRBV2, with D perhaps TRBD1 (5 bases). This CDR3 has 14 residues. From germline, CDR1 is SNHLY and CDR2 FYNNEI. Deletions cut 4 bases from V and 6 bases from J, with 13 bases between.

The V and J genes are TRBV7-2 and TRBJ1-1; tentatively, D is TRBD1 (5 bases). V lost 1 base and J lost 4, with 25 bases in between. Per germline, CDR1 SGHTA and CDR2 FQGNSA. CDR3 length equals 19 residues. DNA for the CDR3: TGTGCCAGCAGCTTAGGAGTCGCGGTCTCCTACCGGGACTTCACTGAAGCTTTCTTT. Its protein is CASSLGVAVSYRDFTEAFF.

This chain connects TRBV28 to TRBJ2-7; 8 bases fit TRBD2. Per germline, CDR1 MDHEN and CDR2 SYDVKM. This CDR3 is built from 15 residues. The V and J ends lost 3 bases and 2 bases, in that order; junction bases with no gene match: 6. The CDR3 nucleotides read TGTGCCAGCAGTTTCCAACTAGCGGATCCCTACGAGCAGTACTTC. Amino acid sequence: CASSFQLADPYEQYF.

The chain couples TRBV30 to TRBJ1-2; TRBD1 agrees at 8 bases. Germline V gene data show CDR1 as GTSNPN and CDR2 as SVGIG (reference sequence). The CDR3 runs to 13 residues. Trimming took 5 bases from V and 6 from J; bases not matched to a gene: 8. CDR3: CAWSDGTGDGYTF. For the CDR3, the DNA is TGTGCCTGGTCTGACGGGACAGGTGATGGCTACACCTTC.